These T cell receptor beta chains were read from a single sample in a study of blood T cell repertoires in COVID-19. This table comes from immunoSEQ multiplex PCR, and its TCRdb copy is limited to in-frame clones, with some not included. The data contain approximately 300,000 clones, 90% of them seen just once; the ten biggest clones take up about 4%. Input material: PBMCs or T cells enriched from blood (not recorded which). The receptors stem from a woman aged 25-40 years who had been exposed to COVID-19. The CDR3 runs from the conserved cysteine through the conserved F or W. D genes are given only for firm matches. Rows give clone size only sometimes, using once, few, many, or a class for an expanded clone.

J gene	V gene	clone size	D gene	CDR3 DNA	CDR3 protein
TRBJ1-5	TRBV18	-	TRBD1	TGTGCCAGCTCATCGGGACAGGGGGCAGGGCAGCCCCAGCATTTT	CASSSGQGAGQPQHF
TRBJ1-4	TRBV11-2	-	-	TGTGCCAGCAGCTTATCGGGGGTTAGTAATGAAAAACTGTTTTTT	CASSLSGVSNEKLFF
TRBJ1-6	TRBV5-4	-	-	TGTGCCAGCAGCTTGCAGCAGGGAAATTCACCCCTCCACTTT	CASSLQQGNSPLHF
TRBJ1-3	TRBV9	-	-	TGTGCCAGCAGCGTAGATTGGGACAATGAGGAAAGAAACACCATATATTTT	CASSVDWDNEERNTIYF
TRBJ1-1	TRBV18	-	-	TGTGCCAGCTCACTACAGGGAAACACTGAAGCTTTCTTT	CASSLQGNTEAFF
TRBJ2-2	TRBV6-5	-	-	TGTGCCAGCACTATACCCGGGAACACCGGGGAGCTGTTTTTT	CASTIPGNTGELFF
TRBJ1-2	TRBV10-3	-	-	TGTGCCATCAGTGAGGGGGAGGTGACTAGAGCTAACTATGGCTACACCTTC	CAISEGEVTRANYGYTF
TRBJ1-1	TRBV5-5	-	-	TGTGCCAGCAGCCCCATTCGCAGGAACACTGAAGCTTTCTTT	CASSPIRRNTEAFF
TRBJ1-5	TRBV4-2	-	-	TGTGCCAGCAGCCTCGTGAGGGGGGGAAATCAGCCCCAGCATTTT	CASSLVRGGNQPQHF
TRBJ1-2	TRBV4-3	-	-	TGCGCCAGCAGCCAAGTGTCGGGTCGGGGCTACACCTTC	CASSQVSGRGYTF
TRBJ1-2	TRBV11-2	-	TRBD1	TGTGCCAGCAGCTTATTCAGGGGGCAAGATGGCTACACCTTC	CASSLFRGQDGYTF
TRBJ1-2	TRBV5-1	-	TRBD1	TGCGCCAGCAGCGACAGGGCTTTTAACTATGGCTACACCTTC	CASSDRAFNYGYTF
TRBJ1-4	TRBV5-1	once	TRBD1	TGCGCCAGCAGTCTTCCCCCCACACAGGGGTGGGGTGAAAAACTGTTTTTT	CASSLPPTQGWGEKLFF
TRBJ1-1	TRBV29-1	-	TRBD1	TGCAGCGTAGCACAGGGGGCGGAGGCTTTCTTT	CSVAQGAEAFF
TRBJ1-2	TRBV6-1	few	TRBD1	TGTGCCAGCAGTGAAAGGACAGGGGGTTTTCCTAACTATGGCTACACCTTC	CASSERTGGFPNYGYTF
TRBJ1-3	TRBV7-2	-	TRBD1	TGTGCCAGCAGCTCACGGGACAGGGGAAACAATTTT	CASSSRDRGNNF
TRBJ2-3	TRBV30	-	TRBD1	TGTGCCTGGAGTGCGGACAGGGATAGCACAGATACGCAGTATTTT	CAWSADRDSTDTQYF
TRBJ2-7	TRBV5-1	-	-	TGCGCCAGCAGCTTTGGCCCCGGGGAGCAGTACTTC	CASSFGPGEQYF
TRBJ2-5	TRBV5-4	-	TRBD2	TGTGCCAGCAGCCGCGGGGGGGGCGCAGAGGAGACCCAGTACTTC	CASSRGGGAEETQYF
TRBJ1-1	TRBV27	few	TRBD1	TGTGCCAGCAGCTTAGACAGGGGAGACACTGAAGCTTTCTTT	CASSLDRGDTEAFF
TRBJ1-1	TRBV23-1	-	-	TGCGTCGACACTGAAGCTTTCTTT	CVDTEAFF
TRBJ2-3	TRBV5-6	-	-	TGTGCCAGCAGCGCCCTAAAACAGGGATACACAGATACGCAGTATTTT	CASSALKQGYTDTQYF
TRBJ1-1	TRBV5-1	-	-	TGCGCCAGCAGCTTGCCACAGGGAGTCGGAGCTTTCTTT	CASSLPQGVGAFF
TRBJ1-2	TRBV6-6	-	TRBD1	TGTGCCAGCAGACTAGGGGGGACAGAATCCAACTATGGCTACACCTTC	CASRLGGTESNYGYTF
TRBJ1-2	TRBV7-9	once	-	TGTGCCAGCAGCTTGGGCCTCCTTAGGAACTATGGCTACACCTTC	CASSLGLLRNYGYTF
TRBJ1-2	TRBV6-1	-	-	TGTGCCAGCAGTGAAGCCGGTAACTATGGCTACACCTTC	CASSEAGNYGYTF
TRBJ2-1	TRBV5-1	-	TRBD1	TGCGCCAGCAGCCTACGACAGGGTCCCTACAATGAGCAGTTCTTC	CASSLRQGPYNEQFF
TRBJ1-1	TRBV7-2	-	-	TGTGCCAGCAGCTCTGCGGCATTGTTGAACACTGAAGCTTTCTTT	CASSSAALLNTEAFF
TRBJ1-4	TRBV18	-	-	TGTGCCAGCTCACCCCAGGGGCCTGGTAATGAAAAACTGTTTTTT	CASSPQGPGNEKLFF
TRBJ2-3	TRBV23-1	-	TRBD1	TGCGCCAGCAGTCAATCGCTGACAGGGGATTCGCCCGACCATAGCACAGATACGCAGTATTTT	CASSQSLTGDSPDHSTDTQYF
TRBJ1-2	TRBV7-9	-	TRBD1	TGTGCCAGCAGCAATGGGGACAGGGATATCGATGGCTACACCTTC	CASSNGDRDIDGYTF
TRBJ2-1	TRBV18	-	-	TGTGCCAGCTCACCGCCCAGCGGGCGCGATGAGCAGTTCTTC	CASSPPSGRDEQFF
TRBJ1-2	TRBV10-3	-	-	TGTGCCATCAGTGAGTCGAGCGGGGTGACAGGACGAACCTATGGCTACACCTTC	CAISESSGVTGRTYGYTF
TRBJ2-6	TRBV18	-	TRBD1	TGTGCCAGCTCACCAGTCCCGGGACAGGGGGCCGGGGCCAACGTCCTGACTTTC	CASSPVPGQGAGANVLTF
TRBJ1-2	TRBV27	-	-	TGTGCCAGCAGTTCAGAATACAACTATGGCTACACCTTC	CASSSEYNYGYTF
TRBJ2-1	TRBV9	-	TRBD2	TGTGCCAGCAGCGTAGAGGGACTAGCTTTTTACAATGAGCAGTTCTTC	CASSVEGLAFYNEQFF
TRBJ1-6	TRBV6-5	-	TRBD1	TGTGCCAGCAGCTCGACAGGGGCAGATAATTCACCCCTCCACTTT	CASSSTGADNSPLHF
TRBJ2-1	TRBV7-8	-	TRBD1	TGTGCCAGCAGCCTTTGGACAGGCTACAATGAGCAGTTCTTC	CASSLWTGYNEQFF
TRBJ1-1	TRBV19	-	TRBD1	TGTGCCAGTAGTTTCCCGGGACAGTGGAACACTGAAGCTTTCTTT	CASSFPGQWNTEAFF
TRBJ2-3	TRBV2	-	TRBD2	TGTGCCAGCAGTGAAGCGCTCGGACTAGCGATAGATACGCAGTATTTT	CASSEALGLAIDTQYF
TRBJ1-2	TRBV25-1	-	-	TGTGCCAGCAGTGACTATAAAGGCTACACCTTC	CASSDYKGYTF
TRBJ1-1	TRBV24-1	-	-	TGTGCCACCAGTGATCCCGTGGGATTTGAGGGCACTGAAGCTTTCTTT	CATSDPVGFEGTEAFF
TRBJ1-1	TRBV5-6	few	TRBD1	TGTGCCAGCAGCCTGTTGACAGGGTACGCTTTCTTT	CASSLLTGYAFF